The 27 T cell receptor beta chains presented below share a single source sample, sequenced in a study of shared clonotypes between healthy human individuals. The protocol was immunoSEQ multiplex PCR, while the TCRdb copy is restricted to in-frame clones and leaves out a portion. This table holds about 2.1 million clones, over 85% found once. CD8 cells regarded as naive lacked CD45RO, were positively chosen for CCR7, and omitted terminally differentiated effector memory CD45RA+ cells. The material sequenced was naive CD8+ T cells from PBMCs. The receptors derive from a man aged 18 to 30 in good health. Some clones in this sample may be carry-over from other donors' samples.

The rearrangement uses TRBV7-9 and TRBJ2-3; D gene ambiguous. The CDR3 contains 14 residues. V was cut by 3 bases and J by 2 bases, with 9 bases left in between. The V gene's germline CDR1 is SEHNR and CDR2 FQNEAQ (reference sequence). The CDR3 DNA sequence: TGTGCCAGCAGCTTCGGCGACACCACAGATACGCAGTATTTT. It yields the protein CASSFGDTTDTQYF.

The chain is built from TRBV10-3 and TRBJ2-3; D ambiguous. The germline CDR1 and CDR2 sequences are ENHRY and SYGVKD. This CDR3 comprises 10 residues. V dropped 11 bases and J dropped 5 bases, with 8 bases sitting between them. CDR3 sequence reads: CAVLRDTQYF. In DNA form, the CDR3 reads TGTGCCGTTCTTAGAGATACGCAGTATTTT.

This clone was seen a single time. V is TRBV7-2 and J is TRBJ2-2, with 9 bases that match TRBD1. There are 16 residues in the CDR3. V trimming: 5 bases; J trimming: 4 bases; junction bases outside the gene matches: 8. Per germline, CDR1 SGHTA and CDR2 FQGNSA. The CDR3, as DNA: TGTGCCAGCAGCGGACGGACAGGGGCGGTCACCGGGGAGCTGTTTTTT. Protein: CASSGRTGAVTGELFF. Together with reference TRBV7-2 and TRBJ2-2, the CDR3 gives the full variable domain: GAGVSQSPSNKVTEKGKDVELRCDPISGHTALYWYRQSLGQGLEFLIYFQGNSAPDKSGLPSDRFSAERTGGSVSTLTIQRTQQEDSAVYLCASSGRTGAVTGELFFGEGSRLTVL.

The chain joins TRBV5-8 to TRBJ2-7, with a weak D call TRBD1 (5 bases). CDR1 SGHTS and CDR2 YDEGEE come from the germline V gene. The V and J ends lost 2 bases and 2 bases respectively, with 17 bases between them. This CDR3 has 16 amino acids. CDR3 DNA sequence: TGTGCCAGCAGCTTAGTTTGGCCAGGGCTTACCTACGAGCAGTACTTC. Protein: CASSLVWPGLTYEQYF.

The chain recombines TRBV19 with TRBJ2-5, with 13 positions matching TRBD2. CDR3 length: 15 amino acids. The germline gives CDR1 LNHDA, CDR2 SQIVND (reference sequence). J was trimmed by 5 bases and V by 4 bases; bases with no gene match: 4. In nucleotides, the CDR3 is TGTGCCAGTAGTACACTAGCGGGAGGGGGTGAGACCCAGTACTTC. Its translation is CASSTLAGGGETQYF.

J is TRBJ2-7 and V is TRBV5-4; tentative D call: TRBD1 (6 bases). The V end was cut by 4 bases, the J end by 2 bases, with 19 bases between. The CDR3 contains 16 residues. Germline loops: CDR1 SGHNT, CDR2 YYREEE (reference sequence). The CDR3 is CASSQIPGQLPYEQYF. The CDR3 bases are TGTGCCAGCAGCCAAATCCCCGGACAGCTCCCCTACGAGCAGTACTTC. The variable domain in full, with the rest retrieved from reference TRBV5-4 and TRBJ2-7, is ETGVTQSPTHLIKTRGQQVTLRCSSQSGHNTVSWYQQALGQGPQFIFQYYREEENGRGNFPPRFSGLQFPNYSSELNVNALELDDSALYLCASSQIPGQLPYEQYFGPGTRLTVT.

The chain uses TRBV7-9 and TRBJ2-1, with D hard to call. Germline loops: CDR1 SEHNR, CDR2 FQNEAQ (reference sequence). V shed 4 bases and J shed 6 bases, with 16 bases lying between them. The CDR3 is made up of 15 amino acids. CDR3 protein: CASSSLRNLFNEQFF. CDR3 sequence (DNA): TGTGCCAGCAGCTCGTTGAGAAACTTATTCAATGAGCAGTTCTTC.

The V and J genes are TRBV9 and TRBJ2-3; D not resolved. V shed 4 bases and J shed 6 bases, with 12 bases lying between them. Per germline, CDR1 SGDLS and CDR2 YYNGEE. The CDR3 contains 13 residues. CDR3 coding DNA: TGTGCCAGCAGCCCCAATGGCGGCGATACGCAGTATTTT. This sequence encodes CASSPNGGDTQYF.

This clone was counted between two and nine times. The CDR3 sequence: CASNSGSPYEQYF. DNA for the CDR3: TGTGCCAGCAATAGCGGGAGCCCCTACGAGCAGTACTTC. The chain is built from TRBV27 and TRBJ2-7; TRBD2 matches 9 bases. Germline trimming cut 7 bases from V and 2 bases from J; bases unmatched to any gene: 3. The CDR3 covers 13 residues. The germline V gene has CDR1 MNHEY and CDR2 SMNVEV (reference sequence).

The V gene is TRBV13, the J gene TRBJ2-7; D not certain. The CDR3 runs 12 residues. Germline V gene lookup returns CDR1 PRHDT and CDR2 FYEKMQ (reference sequence). Deletions cut 6 bases from V and 1 base from J, with 7 bases between. As DNA, the CDR3 is TGTGCCAGCAGGGTAGGGTCCTACGAGCAGTACTTC. This codes for CASRVGSYEQYF.

The chain uses TRBV28 and TRBJ2-3; weak D call: TRBD2 (6 bases). Per the germline V gene, CDR1 is MDHEN and CDR2 is SYDVKM. This CDR3 is built from 15 residues. The V end lost 5 bases, the J end lost 4 bases, and 16 bases lay between the germline ends. The CDR3 loop is CASSPGAGPPDTQYF. In DNA form, the CDR3 reads TGTGCCAGCAGTCCTGGTGCGGGGCCCCCAGATACGCAGTATTTT.

This clone came up once. The chain uses TRBV7-3 and TRBJ2-1; 8 positions agree with TRBD2. This CDR3 region has 15 residues. V trimming: 5 bases; J trimming: 0 bases; junction bases outside the gene matches: 3. Germline V CDR1 and CDR2: SGHTA, FQGTGA. The CDR3 DNA reads as TGTGCCAGCAGCGCAGGACTAGCCTCCTACAATGAGCAGTTCTTC. Its translation: CASSAGLASYNEQFF.

The V and J genes are TRBV5-1 and TRBJ2-3, with D uncertain. V gave up 4 bases and J gave up 0 bases, with 15 bases separating them. Looked up from germline, CDR1 is SGHRS and CDR2 is YFSETQ. The CDR3 runs to 16 residues. The CDR3 nucleotides are TGCGCCAGCAGCCCTGCTGGAAACCCTAGCACAGATACGCAGTATTTT. This codes for CASSPAGNPSTDTQYF.

This rearrangement joins TRBV7-9 to TRBJ1-2; D not resolved. Per the germline V gene, CDR1 is SEHNR and CDR2 is FQNEAQ (reference sequence). V shed 1 base and J shed 8 bases, with 14 bases lying between them. This CDR3 contains 14 residues. CDR3 nucleotide sequence: TGTGCCAGCAGCTTAGTTTTCTTAGGAACGGGCTACACCTTC. Translation gives CASSLVFLGTGYTF. Filled out from reference TRBV7-9 and TRBJ1-2, the complete variable domain reads DTGVSQNPRHKITKRGQNVTFRCDPISEHNRLYWYRQTLGQGPEFLTYFQNEAQLEKSRLLSDRFSAERPKGSFSTLEIQRTEQGDSAMYLCASSLVFLGTGYTFGSGTRLTVV.

The genes are TRBV28 and TRBJ1-5, with 9 bases lining up with TRBD1. This CDR3 contains 13 residues. Losses at the gene ends were 8 bases for V and 9 bases for J; bases not matched to a gene: 8. Germline loops: CDR1 MDHEN, CDR2 SYDVKM. The CDR3 region is CASGQQGAWPQHF. As DNA, the CDR3 is TGTGCCAGCGGACAACAGGGGGCCTGGCCCCAGCATTTT.

Here the CDR3 reads CASSQEAGRSPAGGYTF. In nucleotides, the CDR3 is TGCGCCAGCAGCCAAGAGGCAGGGAGAAGTCCCGCGGGCGGCTACACCTTC. J is TRBJ1-2 and V is TRBV4-1, with D possibly TRBD1 on 5 matching bases. The V end was cut by 0 bases, the J end by 8 bases, with 22 bases between. This CDR3 is 17 amino acids long. Germline assignment: CDR1 MGHRA and CDR2 YSYEKL.

Remarks on this clone: Other nucleotide sequences from this sample produce the same CDR3. V is TRBV30 and J is TRBJ2-1, with D unresolved. The CDR3 loop spans 10 amino acids. V lost 2 bases and J 10 bases, leaving 6 bases between the germline ends. Germline CDR1 GTSNPN, CDR2 SVGIG (reference sequence). The CDR3 DNA reads as TGTGCCTGGAGTCTTGGGGAGCAGTTCTTC. Translation gives CAWSLGEQFF.

This clone was recorded once. The rearrangement uses TRBV7-9 and TRBJ2-3; 8 positions agree with TRBD2. With 1 base clipped from V and 4 bases from J, the junction kept 7 bases outside the gene matches. The CDR3 is 16 residues long. CDR1 is SEHNR, CDR2 FQNEAQ, per germline (reference sequence). The CDR3 protein is CASSLGQERESDTQYF. The CDR3 nucleotides are TGTGCCAGCAGCTTAGGACAGGAGCGGGAGTCAGATACGCAGTATTTT.

The chain is built from TRBV27 and TRBJ2-1; D might be TRBD1 (5 bases). From germline, CDR1 is MNHEY and CDR2 SMNVEV (reference sequence). V lost 6 bases to trimming and J lost 6 bases, with 15 bases between them. This CDR3 region has 14 residues. The DNA of the CDR3 is TGTGCCAGCAGCCAATTCGCCGACAGCAATGAGCAGTTCTTC. It encodes CASSQFADSNEQFF.

Turning to this clone: Compared with germline, one end of the junction differs, possibly owing to a read error. V and J are TRBV9 and TRBJ2-7; the D call may be TRBD1 or TRBD2 (6 bases each). CDR3 length: 15 amino acids. The germline CDR1 and CDR2 sequences are SGDLS and YYNGEE. The chain's CDR3 is CASSLRGVGAYERYF. Written as DNA, the CDR3 is TGTGCCAGCAGTTTAAGGGGGGTAGGCGCCTACGAGCGGTACTTC.

This chain connects TRBV10-3 to TRBJ2-7, with 8 bases that match TRBD2. This CDR3 has 14 amino acids. The V gene end was trimmed by 6 bases and the J gene end by 3 bases; junction bases not matched to a gene: 7. Germline values: CDR1 ENHRY, CDR2 SYGVKD. This CDR3 reads CAISSGTRDYEQYF. Here the CDR3 DNA reads TGTGCCATCAGCTCCGGGACTAGGGACTACGAGCAGTACTTC.

The chain links TRBV15 to TRBJ2-1, with 7 bases lining up with TRBD2. The CDR3 sequence is 14 residues long. Germline-derived CDR1 and CDR2 are LNHNV and YYDKDF (reference sequence). V shed 3 bases, J shed 8 bases, and the junction held 7 bases outside the gene matches. CDR3 DNA sequence: TGTGCCACCAGCAGGCTCTCTAGCGGCTATGAGCAGTTCTTC. It yields the protein CATSRLSSGYEQFF.

This chain links TRBV28 with TRBJ1-4; 8 bases agree with TRBD1. The CDR3 contains 16 residues. With 4 bases clipped from V and 7 bases from J, the junction kept 11 bases outside the gene matches. Germline CDR1 and CDR2: MDHEN and SYDVKM. CDR3 region: CASSSPPGGSAEKLFF. The CDR3 bases are TGTGCCAGCAGTTCTCCTCCAGGGGGCTCGGCTGAAAAACTGTTTTTT.

The chain is built from TRBV4-3 and TRBJ2-7, with unresolved D. CDR3 length equals 14 residues. CDR1 is LGHNA, CDR2 YSLEER, per germline. The V and J ends lost 1 base and 0 bases respectively, with 7 bases between them. The CDR3 DNA reads TGCGCCAGCAGCCAAGGTTTACACTCCTACGAGCAGTACTTC. It translates to CASSQGLHSYEQYF.

V is TRBV28 and J is TRBJ1-5; tentatively, D is TRBD1 (5 bases). The CDR3 sequence is 15 residues long. The V end lost 6 bases, the J end lost 1 base, and 13 bases lay between the germline ends. Germline V gene sequence: CDR1 MDHEN, CDR2 SYDVKM. For the CDR3, the DNA is TGTGCCAGCAGAAAGGGGCCTGGGAGCAATCAGCCCCAGCATTTT. Its translation is CASRKGPGSNQPQHF.

The V call is TRBV7-8, the J call TRBJ1-2; D might be TRBD1 (5 bases). The V gene lost 1 base and the J gene lost 3 bases, with 15 bases spanning the gap. Per germline, CDR1 SGHVS and CDR2 FQNEAQ. The CDR3 runs to 16 residues. DNA of the CDR3: TGTGCCAGCAGCTTAGTTTCCCCGTGGGACCACTATGGCTACACCTTC. Its protein is CASSLVSPWDHYGYTF.

CDR3 protein: CASQQGARNEQFF. The CDR3 region has the DNA TGTGCCAGTCAACAGGGGGCGCGGAATGAGCAGTTCTTC. The chain carries TRBV7-9 and TRBJ2-1; 9 bases fit TRBD1. J lost 7 bases, V lost 9 bases, and 7 bases had no gene match. The CDR3 covers 13 residues. The germline V gene has CDR1 SEHNR and CDR2 FQNEAQ (reference sequence).